This T cell receptor beta chain was identified during a study of blood T cell repertoires in COVID-19. Study-level information: PBMCs, B-cell-depleted T cells, or T cells were the source of the cDNA or gDNA that made up the material.

Everyone who took part was 18 to 89 years old, and they came from over 20 US areas. Each participant's cohort was designated according to participant-reported clinical history. Clones were sequenced by immunoSEQ multiplex PCR, and TCRdb holds only the in-frame ones, with some missing. The table lists approximately 230,000 clones, approximately 84% of them singletons. The receptor was isolated from a man in his forties who had recovered from COVID-19. The sample taken for sequencing was PBMCs or T cells enriched from blood (not recorded which).

The DNA of the CDR3 is TGCAGCGTAGCAGGACTAGCGGGAGGGCCCCTTACCGGGGAGCTGTTTTTT. Residues: CSVAGLAGGPLTGELFF. The chain recombines TRBV29-1 with TRBJ2-2, with 15 bases that match TRBD2. Trimming took 6 bases from V and 5 from J; bases not matched to a gene: 10. Germline CDR1 reads SQVTM; CDR2 reads ANQGSEA. There are 17 residues in the CDR3.